The 21 T cell receptor beta chains below all came from one sample that was sequenced in a study of T cells in Graves' hyperthyroidism and ophthalmopathy. It was RNA transcripts that yielded the amplified TCR beta CDR3 regions. In the first-round RT-PCR of the TCR CDR3, the HTBI primer set was used. Using its own MiXCR run on the multiplex PCR reads, TCRdb lists one record per CDR3 protein. Here the sample spans approximately 300,000 distinct CDR3 sequences, 15% to 20% being singletons. Sequenced material: blood. The receptors shown here come from a man between 45 and 60 years old with Graves' ophthalmopathy.

At least ten counts were recorded for this clonotype. The chain links TRBV7-3 to TRBJ2-7; possible D gene TRBD1, 7 bases. This CDR3 is built from 17 residues. Trimming stripped 5 bases from V and 2 bases from J, with 22 bases between. Germline CDR1 is SGHTA and CDR2 is FQGTGA. DNA for the CDR3: TGTGCCAGCAGCCCTCGGGGTGGTGCAGGGGGGACCTACGAGCAGTACTTC. Protein product: CASSPRGGAGGTYEQYF. Full variable domain (missing parts from reference TRBV7-3 and TRBJ2-7): GAGVSQTPSNKVTEKGKYVELRCDPISGHTALYWYRQSLGQGPEFLIYFQGTGAADDSGLPNDRFFAVRPEGSVSTLKIQRTERGDSAVYLCASSPRGGAGGTYEQYFGPGTRLTVT.

In this sample, this clonotype turned up a few times. J is TRBJ2-7 and V is TRBV27; 10 bases fit TRBD2. This CDR3 region has 15 residues. Trimming took 0 bases from V and 6 from J; bases not matched to a gene: 5. The germline V gene encodes CDR1 MNHEY and CDR2 SMNVEV (reference sequence). The CDR3 region is CASSLSAGGLREQYF. DNA for the CDR3: TGTGCCAGCAGTTTATCAGCGGGAGGGCTCCGCGAGCAGTACTTC.

In this sample, this clonotype turned up a few times. The chain links TRBV7-8 to TRBJ2-1; TRBD2 might be the D (7 bases). Per germline, CDR1 SGHVS and CDR2 FQNEAQ. There are 16 residues in the CDR3. V lost 0 bases and J 8 bases, leaving 17 bases between the germline ends. CDR3 coding DNA: TGTGCCAGCAGCTTAGCTCGGGGGGCGGGCTTGTATGAGCAGTTCTTC. Its translation is CASSLARGAGLYEQFF.

This clonotype was observed at least ten times. The genes are TRBV11-3 and TRBJ2-1; possible D gene TRBD1, 5 bases. The V end lost 5 bases, the J end lost 7 bases, and 12 bases lay between the germline ends. Germline V lookup: CDR1 SGHNT, CDR2 YENEEA. This CDR3 comprises 13 residues. This CDR3 is CASSGAEMNEQFF. CDR3 nucleotides: TGTGCCAGCAGCGGGGCCGAGATGAATGAGCAGTTCTTC.

This clonotype has just a few counts. V gene TRBV24-1 combines with J gene TRBJ1-5, with D unclear. V lost 11 bases, J lost 0 bases, and 4 bases lay in between. The CDR3 has 11 amino acids. Per germline, CDR1 KGHDR and CDR2 SFDVKD. The CDR3 spells CAKGSNQPQHF. The CDR3 region has the DNA TGTGCCAAAGGTAGCAATCAGCCCCAGCATTTT.

Ten or more counts support this clonotype. This rearrangement joins TRBV27 to TRBJ1-5; no reliable D call. This CDR3 region has 14 residues. Looked up from germline, CDR1 is MNHEY and CDR2 is SMNVEV (reference sequence). Trimming took 6 bases from V and 4 from J, leaving 13 bases between them. The CDR3 here is CASRPLGLNQPQHF. The CDR3, as DNA: TGTGCCAGCAGGCCCTTGGGGTTGAATCAGCCCCAGCATTTT.

Here the CDR3 DNA reads TGTGCCAGTAGTGGGGACAGATCCAACTATGGCTACACCTTC. Protein product: CASSGDRSNYGYTF. The J gene is TRBJ1-2, the V gene TRBV19; TRBD1 aligns across 7 bases. The CDR3 has 14 residues. The germline V gene encodes CDR1 LNHDA and CDR2 SQIVND (reference sequence). Unmatched junction bases numbered 5, after V lost 5 bases and J lost 2 bases.

This chain uses TRBV30 with TRBJ1-5, with D possibly matching TRBD1 (5 bases). Germline V gene lookup returns CDR1 GTSNPN and CDR2 SVGIG (reference sequence). This CDR3 region has 13 residues. Trimming pared 0 bases from V and 5 bases from J, leaving 8 bases between. CDR3 amino acids: CAWSVRADQPQHF. The CDR3 region has the DNA TGTGCCTGGAGTGTCAGGGCAGATCAGCCCCAGCATTTT.

This chain links TRBV15 with TRBJ1-4, with TRBD1 matching over 7 bases. CDR3 size: 16 residues. Trimming removed 0 bases from V and 8 bases from J; junction bases left unmatched: 9. The germline V gene encodes CDR1 LNHNV and CDR2 YYDKDF (reference sequence). CDR3 sequence (DNA): TGTGCCACCAGCAGAGATCGCAACAGGGGTTGGGAAAAACTGTTTTTT. Residues: CATSRDRNRGWEKLFF.

In this sample, this clonotype turned up a few times. The V and J genes are TRBV12-3 or TRBV12-4 and TRBJ2-3; TRBD1 agrees at 9 bases. The CDR3 is 15 amino acids. V lost 3 bases to trimming and J lost 6 bases; unmatched junction nucleotides: 7. The CDR3 nucleotides read TGTGCCAGCAGTTTCATGGGACAGGGTGCGGATACGCAGTATTTT. Translation gives CASSFMGQGADTQYF.

V is TRBV7-2 and J is TRBJ1-3, with D unresolved. The CDR3 totals 14 residues. V was clipped by 5 bases and J by 3 bases, with 11 bases between them. From germline, CDR1 is SGHTA and CDR2 FQGNSA. The CDR3, as DNA: TGTGCCAGCAGCCCCGACGTCAGTGGAAACACCATATATTTT. Its protein product is CASSPDVSGNTIYF.

This clonotype was picked up a small number of times. The genes are TRBV5-1 and TRBJ1-1; unclear D gene. V was pared by 4 bases and J by 3 bases, with 19 bases between. The CDR3 consists of 16 residues. Germline V CDR1 and CDR2: SGHRS, YFSETQ. CDR3 DNA: TGCGCCAGCAGCCCGAACAACCTAGGACCGGACACTGAAGCTTTCTTT. This translates into CASSPNNLGPDTEAFF. The full variable domain, completed using reference TRBV5-1 and TRBJ1-1, is KAGVTQTPRYLIKTRGQQVTLSCSPISGHRSVSWYQQTPGQGLQFLFEYFSETQRNKGNFPGRFSGRQFSNSRSEMNVSTLELGDSALYLCASSPNNLGPDTEAFFGQGTRLTVV.

This clonotype was counted ten times or more. This rearrangement joins TRBV18 to TRBJ2-1; no firm D call. Germline V CDR1 and CDR2: KGHSH, LQKENI. The V and J ends lost 4 bases and 5 bases respectively, with 12 bases between them. CDR3 length: 14 residues. The CDR3 DNA is TGTGCCAGCTCACTTGTCGTAGGAGACAATGAGCAGTTCTTC. Translated: CASSLVVGDNEQFF.

V is TRBV7-9 and J is TRBJ2-4, with TRBD2 matching 9 bases. Germline CDR1 SEHNR, CDR2 FQNEAQ (reference sequence). Unmatched junction bases numbered 13, after V lost 4 bases and J lost 0 bases. The CDR3 consists of 19 residues. CDR3 nucleotide sequence: TGTGCCAGCAGCTCACCAGAGCTACGCGGGAGGGTAGCCAAAAACATTCAGTACTTC. The encoded protein is CASSSPELRGRVAKNIQYF.

This clonotype has just a few counts. The chain links TRBV27 to TRBJ2-2; D is unclear. The CDR3 loop spans 15 amino acids. Trimming removed 0 bases from V and 3 bases from J, with 8 bases in between. CDR1 and CDR2 (germline): MNHEY, SMNVEV (reference sequence). CDR3 sequence: CASSLSGLYTGELFF. The CDR3 DNA follows: TGTGCCAGCAGTTTATCAGGGCTTTACACCGGGGAGCTGTTTTTT.

This clonotype was seen ten or more times. The J gene is TRBJ2-5, the V gene TRBV30, with D perhaps TRBD2 (6 bases). V was cut by 1 base and J by 5 bases, with 20 bases left in between. Germline loops: CDR1 GTSNPN, CDR2 SVGIG (reference sequence). This CDR3 has 16 amino acids. The CDR3, as DNA: TGTGCCTGGAGTGCCCTAGCGAGGTCCAGTCGGGAGACCCAGTACTTC. Translation gives CAWSALARSSRETQYF.

This clonotype came up many times. In DNA form, the CDR3 reads TGTGCCAGCAGCTTTGGTAGCGGGACTTACGAGCAGTACTTC. It yields the protein CASSFGSGTYEQYF. The chain recombines TRBV11-2 with TRBJ2-7, with 8 bases matching TRBD2. The germline gives CDR1 SGHAT, CDR2 FQNNGV. This CDR3 comprises 14 residues. V shed 3 bases and J 4 bases; nucleotides not matched to a gene: 5.

The sample holds many counts of this clonotype. The chain is built from TRBV7-9 and TRBJ2-5, with D unclear. The CDR3 sequence is 12 residues long. CDR1 is SEHNR and CDR2 is FQNEAQ in the germline V gene (reference sequence). The V gene lost 4 bases and the J gene lost 6 bases, with 9 bases spanning the gap. This chain's CDR3 is CASSSPAQTQYF. CDR3 nucleotide sequence: TGTGCCAGCAGCTCCCCGGCCCAGACCCAGTACTTC.

For the CDR3, the DNA is TGCGCCAGCAGCCCGAGAGTCGGGGATGGGAATTCACCCCTCCACTTT. As protein: CASSPRVGDGNSPLHF. The V gene is TRBV5-1, the J gene TRBJ1-6; D unclear. Trimming stripped 4 bases from V and 7 bases from J, with 18 bases between. The CDR3 length is 16 residues. The germline V gene encodes CDR1 SGHRS and CDR2 YFSETQ.

The chain is built from TRBV19 and TRBJ2-7, with a tentative D call TRBD2 (6 bases). The V end was cut by 3 bases, the J end by 5 bases, with 14 bases between. Looked up from germline, CDR1 is LNHDA and CDR2 is SQIVND (reference sequence). The CDR3 loop spans 14 amino acids. This chain's CDR3 is CASSIGTGENEQYF. The CDR3 DNA sequence: TGTGCCAGTAGTATTGGGACGGGGGAAAACGAGCAGTACTTC.

The chain couples TRBV30 to TRBJ1-2; D call uncertain. V lost 0 bases, J lost 8 bases, and 16 bases lay in between. From germline, CDR1 is GTSNPN and CDR2 SVGIG (reference sequence). The CDR3 runs 14 residues. The CDR3 spells CAWSVERLDNGYTF. DNA for the CDR3: TGTGCCTGGAGTGTAGAACGGCTAGACAACGGCTACACCTTC.